One and the same sample provided the 8 T cell receptor beta chains below, sequenced in a study of shared clonotypes between healthy human individuals. Measured with immunoSEQ multiplex PCR; TCRdb has only the in-frame clones, and not every one. The sample includes around 2.1 million clones, 90% to 96% seen only once; the top ten take roughly 0.13%. The specimen sequenced was naive CD4+ T cells sorted from blood. Subset described: CD45RA+ positively selected. Receptors were obtained from a man between 18 and 35 years old in good health.

The chain recombines TRBV27 with TRBJ2-3; D gene unclear. Germline lookup yields CDR1 MNHEY and CDR2 SMNVEV (reference sequence). V was pared by 5 bases and J by 2 bases, with 11 bases between. CDR3 length: 14 amino acids. CDR3 nucleotides: TGTGCCAGCAGTCCCGCCCCCTTCACAGATACGCAGTATTTT. As protein: CASSPAPFTDTQYF.

The J gene is TRBJ2-1, the V gene TRBV10-2, with 7 bases that match TRBD2. This CDR3 comprises 16 residues. Per germline, CDR1 WSHSY and CDR2 SAAADI. Unmatched junction bases numbered 6, after V lost 0 bases and J lost 4 bases. CDR3 residues: CASSESASGAYNEQFF. The CDR3 DNA reads TGCGCCAGCAGTGAGTCGGCTAGCGGAGCTTACAATGAGCAGTTCTTC.

The chain combines TRBV7-2 with TRBJ2-7; D ambiguous. The CDR3 length is 13 residues. Germline CDR1 SGHTA, CDR2 FQGNSA. V was pared by 3 bases and J by 6 bases, with 12 bases between. CDR3 protein: CASSLPLLREQYF. The CDR3 DNA sequence: TGTGCCAGCAGCTTGCCCCTCTTGCGCGAGCAGTACTTC.

The genes are TRBV7-6 and TRBJ1-1; D not certain. CDR3 size: 14 residues. CDR1 and CDR2 from the germline V gene are SGHVS and FNYEAQ. V shed 0 bases and J shed 0 bases, with 5 bases lying between them. CDR3: CASSLAALNTEAFF. Written as DNA, the CDR3 is TGTGCCAGCAGCTTAGCGGCCCTGAACACTGAAGCTTTCTTT.

About this clone: The identical CDR3 is also encoded by other nucleotide sequences in the sample. The chain recombines TRBV4-1 with TRBJ2-3; a possible D gene is TRBD2 (5 bases). The CDR3 length is 16 residues. Germline V CDR1 and CDR2: MGHRA, YSYEKL. Trimming shortened V by 0 bases and J by 3 bases, and 13 bases separated the two germline ends. CDR3: CASSQEGSGRTDTQYF. As DNA, the CDR3 is TGCGCCAGCAGCCAAGAAGGCAGCGGTAGGACAGATACGCAGTATTTT.

The chain is built from TRBV14 and TRBJ2-7; D not certain. Germline CDR1 reads SGHDN; CDR2 reads FVKESK. This CDR3 is built from 13 residues. V was clipped by 3 bases and J by 5 bases, with 11 bases between them. CDR3 coding DNA: TGTGCCAGCAGCCATTCGAGCTGGCACGAGCAGTACTTC. It translates to CASSHSSWHEQYF.

The chain recombines TRBV9 with TRBJ1-2; weak D call: TRBD1 (5 bases). The V end lost 0 bases, the J end lost 7 bases, and 10 bases lay between the germline ends. The CDR3 sequence is 13 residues long. CDR1 is SGDLS, CDR2 YYNGEE, per germline. The CDR3 reads CASSVAGAGGYTF. In DNA form, the CDR3 reads TGTGCCAGCAGCGTAGCTGGGGCAGGTGGCTACACCTTC. The full variable domain, rest sourced from reference TRBV9 and TRBJ1-2, is DSGVTQTPKHLITATGQRVTLRCSPRSGDLSVYWYQQSLDQGLQFLIQYYNGEERAKGNILERFSAQQFPDLHSELNLSSLELGDSALYFCASSVAGAGGYTFGSGTRLTVV.

About this clone: Other DNA sequences in the same sample also yield this CDR3. V and J are TRBV9 and TRBJ2-3, with D maybe TRBD1 (6 bases). The CDR3 runs to 14 residues. V gave up 0 bases and J gave up 2 bases, with 7 bases separating them. CDR1 is SGDLS and CDR2 is YYNGEE in the germline V gene. DNA of the CDR3: TGTGCCAGCAGCGTAGGGGGGCCCACAGATACGCAGTATTTT. Translated: CASSVGGPTDTQYF. Variable domain in full (rest from reference TRBV9 and TRBJ2-3): DSGVTQTPKHLITATGQRVTLRCSPRSGDLSVYWYQQSLDQGLQFLIQYYNGEERAKGNILERFSAQQFPDLHSELNLSSLELGDSALYFCASSVGGPTDTQYFGPGTRLTVL.